Following are 10 T cell receptor beta chains from one sample sequenced in a study of cytomegalovirus exposure and HLA in healthy donors. PCR primers comprised 60 Vbeta and 13 Jbeta primers. Clones were sequenced by immunoSEQ multiplex PCR, and TCRdb holds only the in-frame ones, with some missing. The sample gives about 200,000 clones, about 90% of which show up once; around 0.99% is in the top ten. The sequencing sample was made of PBMCs. Receptors originate from a boy younger than 10 in good health and CMV-seronegative.

In this sample, this clone turned up a few times. The chain is built from TRBV7-2 and TRBJ2-7; a weak D match, TRBD2 (6 bases). Germline CDR1 SGHTA, CDR2 FQGNSA. V was cut by 3 bases and J by 3 bases, with 15 bases left in between. The CDR3 runs 15 residues. CDR3 coding DNA: TGTGCCAGCAGCTTCGTCGTAGGAGGGATCTACGAGCAGTACTTC. The encoded protein is CASSFVVGGIYEQYF.

This chain links TRBV28 with TRBJ1-5; D is possibly TRBD1 (6 bases). V shed 4 bases and J shed 7 bases, with 14 bases lying between them. Germline values: CDR1 MDHEN, CDR2 SYDVKM. The CDR3 contains 14 residues. CDR3 amino acids: CASSSDRGYQPQHF. The CDR3 DNA sequence: TGTGCCAGCAGTTCTGATAGGGGGTACCAGCCCCAGCATTTT.

The chain has TRBV7-3 and TRBJ2-7; D is possibly TRBD1 (6 bases). This CDR3 spans 13 amino acids. Trimming pared 5 bases from V and 3 bases from J, leaving 11 bases between. Germline CDR1 and CDR2: SGHTA and FQGTGA. The CDR3 DNA reads TGTGCCAGCAGCATTCAGACAGGCTACGAGCAGTACTTC. It codes for CASSIQTGYEQYF.

This sequence joins TRBV5-6 and TRBJ2-3, with a weak D call TRBD1 (5 bases). The CDR3 runs 14 residues. CDR1 is SGHDT, CDR2 YYEEEE, per germline. Trimming pared 0 bases from V and 3 bases from J, leaving 8 bases between. The CDR3 sequence: CASSLDGATDTQYF. As DNA, the CDR3 is TGTGCCAGCAGCTTGGATGGGGCTACAGATACGCAGTATTTT.

The chain uses TRBV28 and TRBJ1-5; possibly TRBD1 for D (6 bases). Trimming took 2 bases from V and 2 from J, leaving 13 bases between them. Germline assignment: CDR1 MDHEN and CDR2 SYDVKM. CDR3 length: 16 residues. CDR3 bases: TGTGCCAGCAGTTTAAACGGCAGGGGTGGCAATCAGCCCCAGCATTTT. Protein: CASSLNGRGGNQPQHF.

This clone turned up a few times. The genes are TRBV6-5 and TRBJ2-7; 10 nucleotides match TRBD1. V gave up 7 bases and J gave up 6 bases; unmatched junction bases: 6. The germline V gene encodes CDR1 MNHEY and CDR2 SVGAGI. This CDR3 is built from 13 residues. The CDR3 nucleotides are TGTGCCAGCACCCGGGACAGGGGTCGCGAGCAGTACTTC. This translates into CASTRDRGREQYF.

The CDR3 DNA sequence: TGTGCCAGCAGCGTAGATCCAGGGAACTACGAGCAGTACTTC. Translated, it gives CASSVDPGNYEQYF. The gene calls are TRBV9 and TRBJ2-5, with D possibly TRBD1 on 5 matching bases. The end of the DNA fits TRBJ2-7 better, so the J call may be wrong. CDR1 is SGDLS and CDR2 is YYNGEE in the germline V gene. This CDR3 comprises 14 residues.

This chain uses TRBV29-1 with TRBJ1-4; TRBD1 matches at 7 bases. With V trimmed by 7 bases and J by 5 bases, 10 bases remained unmatched. This CDR3 has 14 amino acids. Per germline, CDR1 SQVTM and CDR2 ANQGSEA. The CDR3 loop is CSAGRQGRNEKLFF. In DNA, the CDR3 is TGCAGCGCTGGGCGACAGGGCCGAAATGAAAAACTGTTTTTT.

The chain recombines TRBV19 with TRBJ2-1; 7 bases are a match to TRBD2. The V gene's germline CDR1 is LNHDA and CDR2 SQIVND (reference sequence). The CDR3 sequence is 15 residues long. The V and J ends lost 3 bases and 7 bases, in that order; junction bases with no gene match: 9. CDR3: CASSIGGGGRNEQFF. CDR3 coding DNA: TGTGCCAGTAGTATTGGGGGGGGAGGGAGGAATGAGCAGTTCTTC. Variable domain in full (rest from reference TRBV19 and TRBJ2-1): DGGITQSPKYLFRKEGQNVTLSCEQNLNHDAMYWYRQDPGQGLRLIYYSQIVNDFQKGDIAEGYSVSREKKESFPLTVTSAQKNPTAFYLCASSIGGGGRNEQFFGPGTRLTVL.

The V gene is TRBV5-4, the J gene TRBJ2-7; D may be TRBD2 (6 bases). The CDR3 is 13 amino acids. CDR1 and CDR2 from the germline V gene are SGHNT and YYREEE (reference sequence). V gave up 4 bases and J gave up 2 bases, with 10 bases separating them. The CDR3 protein is CASSGRNTYEQYF. The DNA of the CDR3 is TGTGCCAGCAGCGGGAGGAATACCTACGAGCAGTACTTC.